This T cell receptor (beta chain) comes out of a study of CD8 T cells in ankylosing spondylitis. Study-wide results and limits: One TCR beta motif, made up of about 8 highly homologous variants, appeared characteristic of ankylosing spondylitis blood.

Germline lookup yields CDR1 SGHTA and CDR2 FQGNSA. Trimming pared 5 bases from V and 7 bases from J, leaving 20 bases between. The CDR3 is 15 residues long. This clonotype has at least ten counts. Its target is not known. In making TCR beta libraries, quantitative 5'-RACE with molecular barcodes was used. TCRdb re-derived calls from the 5' RACE reads in MiXCR, one entry per CDR3 protein. The table shows 450,000 to 550,000 distinct CDR3 sequences, with about 5.2% occurring only once. The chain links TRBV7-2 to TRBJ1-2; D unclear. This receptor was taken from a male donor with ankylosing spondylitis. The sequencing input was blood, either unsorted or a sorted T cell fraction (not recorded which). In nucleotides, the CDR3 is TGTGCCAGCAGCCCAGTTTCAGGTATCCGTCGTGGCTACACCTTC. This encodes CASSPVSGIRRGYTF.